The clone carrying this T cell receptor (beta chain) was observed a handful of times. As yet, its antigen is unknown. This entry is derived from a study of T-cell reconstitution after alpha-beta-depleted transplantation in children. Study findings and constraints: Expanded graft clones numbering several hundred reportedly gave rise to alpha-beta T cells about two months after transplant. TCRbeta diversity was high at day 60 in some patients (a result of surviving recipient T cells and thymic progenitors). It was newly produced T cells that mostly accounted for T-cell counts and diversity one year after transplant.

V was pared by 4 bases and J by 6 bases, with 11 bases between. Per germline, CDR1 DFQATT and CDR2 SNEGSKA (reference sequence). The CDR3 is 12 amino acids. Unique molecular identifiers were used in preparing the TCRbeta library. Via MiXCR, TCRdb re-called the PCR reads, giving one row per CDR3 protein. The table has around 90,000 distinct CDR3 sequences, about a sixth seen once. This chain joins TRBV20-1 and TRBJ2-3; D not certain. Material: PBMCs, mostly from graft donor cells, obtained 180 days after TCRalphabeta/CD19-depleted stem cell transplant. This clonotype was sampled from a male patient aged 2 to 9 who had a stem cell transplant for acute lymphoblastic leukemia, so the T cells may come from the graft donor. CDR3 DNA: TGCAGTGCTACCCAGTCGGGTGATACGCAGTATTTT. Translating it yields CSATQSGDTQYF.